The next 20 T cell receptor beta chains were all read from a single sample in a study of T cells after somatic rescue of genetic block. Libraries were prepared by immunoSEQ multiplex PCR; TCRdb keeps only in-frame clonotypes and omits some of them. The data hold more than 9,500 clones, with over 65% observed a single time. The sample consisted of peripheral blood mononuclear cells (PBMCs). The origin of the receptors is a boy aged 10-17 years.

The V and J genes are TRBV19 and TRBJ2-7, with D perhaps matching TRBD1 (6 bases). This CDR3 is 14 amino acids long. Per the germline V gene, CDR1 is LNHDA and CDR2 is SQIVND (reference sequence). V gave up 6 bases and J gave up 5 bases, with 17 bases separating them. CDR3 residues: CASRNREFLNEQYF. The CDR3 DNA follows: TGTGCCAGTAGGAACAGGGAGTTCCTCAACGAGCAGTACTTC. Full variable domain (missing parts from reference TRBV19 and TRBJ2-7): DGGITQSPKYLFRKEGQNVTLSCEQNLNHDAMYWYRQDPGQGLRLIYYSQIVNDFQKGDIAEGYSVSREKKESFPLTVTSAQKNPTAFYLCASRNREFLNEQYFGPGTRLTVT.

The rearrangement joins TRBV30 to TRBJ1-2; D ambiguous. V was cut by 5 bases and J by 4 bases, with 11 bases left in between. Germline V gene lookup returns CDR1 GTSNPN and CDR2 SVGIG (reference sequence). The CDR3 spans 12 residues. This chain's CDR3 is CAWSPLIYGYTF. CDR3 DNA: TGTGCCTGGTCCCCCTTGATCTATGGCTACACCTTC.

This sequence joins TRBV5-5 and TRBJ2-7, with TRBD2 matching 9 bases. Looked up from germline, CDR1 is SGHKS and CDR2 is YYEKEE (reference sequence). With 0 bases clipped from V and 0 bases from J, the junction kept 1 base outside the gene matches. This CDR3 region has 15 residues. CDR3 DNA: TGTGCCAGCAGCTTGGGACTAGCGGACTCCTACGAGCAGTACTTC. Residues: CASSLGLADSYEQYF.

V usage is TRBV27 and J usage is TRBJ2-2; 10 nucleotides align to TRBD1. Looked up from germline, CDR1 is MNHEY and CDR2 is SMNVEV (reference sequence). There are 16 residues in the CDR3. The V gene end was trimmed by 4 bases and the J gene end by 3 bases; junction bases not matched to a gene: 5. The CDR3 DNA reads as TGTGCCAGCAGTTCGTCCGGGACAGGGGACACCGGGGAGCTGTTTTTT. It specifies CASSSSGTGDTGELFF.

This chain connects TRBV9 to TRBJ1-4, with 10 bases aligning to TRBD1. Germline assignment: CDR1 SGDLS and CDR2 YYNGEE. V was clipped by 0 bases and J by 5 bases; unmatched bases: 7. This CDR3 has 17 amino acids. Here the CDR3 reads CASSVGTGGMKNEKLFF. In nucleotides, the CDR3 is TGTGCCAGCAGCGTAGGGACAGGGGGAATGAAGAATGAAAAACTGTTTTTT.

Judged by abundance, this clone is medium-sized. V and J are TRBV11-2 and TRBJ2-7, with D uncertain. Germline loops: CDR1 SGHAT, CDR2 FQNNGV. Between the trimmed V and J ends, which lost 5 bases and 9 bases, there was a span of 14 bases. There are 12 residues in the CDR3. DNA of the CDR3: TGTGCCAGCAGCCTACCCCACAGTGGGCAGTACTTC. Translation gives CASSLPHSGQYF. Using reference TRBV11-2 and TRBJ2-7 for the parts outside the CDR3, the full variable domain is EAGVAQSPRYKIIEKRQSVAFWCNPISGHATLYWYQQILGQGPKLLIQFQNNGVVDDSQLPKDRFSAERLKGVDSTLKIQPAKLEDSAVYLCASSLPHSGQYFGPGTRLTVT.

The rearrangement uses TRBV5-1 and TRBJ2-1; maybe TRBD2 (6 bases). Germline V gene sequence: CDR1 SGHRS, CDR2 YFSETQ. This CDR3 has 14 amino acids. V dropped 5 bases and J dropped 2 bases, with 11 bases sitting between them. The chain's CDR3 is CASRERVTYNEQFF. The CDR3, as DNA: TGCGCCAGCAGGGAGCGGGTCACCTACAATGAGCAGTTCTTC.

The rearrangement uses TRBV19 and TRBJ2-5; D is possibly TRBD2 (5 bases). The CDR3 length is 11 residues. Trimming took off 8 bases at V and 5 bases at J, with 9 bases between the two ends. Germline CDR1 LNHDA, CDR2 SQIVND (reference sequence). CDR3 region: CASGLGETQYF. CDR3 in DNA: TGTGCCAGTGGACTGGGGGAGACCCAGTACTTC.

The V gene is TRBV28, the J gene TRBJ1-5; perhaps TRBD1 as D (6 bases). The germline gives CDR1 MDHEN, CDR2 SYDVKM. The CDR3 runs 14 residues. V was shortened by 3 bases and J by 11 bases, with 17 bases between the two germline ends. The CDR3 is CASSFGRGLSSQHF. CDR3 nucleotide sequence: TGTGCCAGCAGTTTCGGCAGGGGACTTTCGTCCCAGCATTTT.

V usage is TRBV6-1 and J usage is TRBJ1-5; no clear D gene. With 5 bases removed from V and 2 bases from J, the gap between germline ends came to 7 bases. The CDR3 is made up of 13 amino acids. Germline CDR1 and CDR2: MNHNS and SASEGT. The CDR3 sequence is CASSPGGNQPQHF. Here the CDR3 DNA reads TGTGCCAGCAGTCCAGGTGGCAATCAGCCCCAGCATTTT.

This chain connects TRBV28 to TRBJ2-1, with D possibly TRBD1 on 6 matching bases. Germline V gene sequence: CDR1 MDHEN, CDR2 SYDVKM. The CDR3 spans 13 residues. The V end was cut by 3 bases, the J end by 10 bases, with 13 bases between. DNA of the CDR3: TGTGCCAGCAGTTTGATCCAGGGGAGAGAGCAGTTCTTC. It encodes CASSLIQGREQFF.

The V gene is TRBV28, the J gene TRBJ2-7; 9 bases align to TRBD1. V lost 4 bases to trimming and J lost 5 bases; unmatched junction nucleotides: 3. The CDR3 extends over 13 amino acids. CDR1 MDHEN and CDR2 SYDVKM come from the germline V gene. The CDR3 protein is CASSSGQGNEQYF. The CDR3 region has the DNA TGTGCCAGCAGTTCGGGACAGGGAAACGAGCAGTACTTC.

The rearrangement joins TRBV6-1 to TRBJ1-1; D is undetermined. Between the trimmed V and J ends, which lost 7 bases and 1 base, there was a span of 10 bases. The CDR3 runs to 13 residues. CDR1 is MNHNS and CDR2 is SASEGT in the germline V gene. The CDR3 DNA is TGTGCCAGCAAGGAACATTCGAACACTGAAGCTTTCTTT. The encoded protein is CASKEHSNTEAFF.

The V and J genes are TRBV30 and TRBJ1-1, with 7 bases matching TRBD1. Unmatched junction bases numbered 13, after V lost 5 bases and J lost 4 bases. Germline V lookup: CDR1 GTSNPN, CDR2 SVGIG (reference sequence). The CDR3 sequence is 15 residues long. The CDR3 region has the DNA TGTGCCTGGGAACGGCAAAGGACAGGACCCACTGAAGCTTTCTTT. Protein product: CAWERQRTGPTEAFF.

The genes are TRBV6-5 and TRBJ2-7; 7 bases line up with TRBD2. The CDR3 totals 14 residues. Germline CDR1 and CDR2: MNHEY and SVGAGI. V shed 6 bases, J shed 7 bases, and the junction held 12 bases outside the gene matches. CDR3 sequence reads: CASSAHSGTKEQYF. The CDR3 bases are TGTGCCAGCAGCGCTCACTCCGGGACTAAAGAGCAGTACTTC.

In its sample, this clone was seen once. The chain recombines TRBV18 with TRBJ1-2; TRBD1 matches 11 bases. Trimming took 0 bases from V and 6 from J; bases not matched to a gene: 6. The CDR3 is 16 residues long. Germline lookup yields CDR1 KGHSH and CDR2 LQKENI. The CDR3 region is CASSPPGTGGVHGYTF. In nucleotides, the CDR3 is TGTGCCAGCTCACCACCCGGGACAGGGGGGGTGCATGGCTACACCTTC.

The chain links TRBV28 to TRBJ2-2; the D gene is possibly TRBD1 (6 bases). V was trimmed by 5 bases and J by 5 bases, leaving 18 bases between them. CDR1 is MDHEN and CDR2 is SYDVKM in the germline V gene. The CDR3 covers 16 residues. CDR3 region: CASSVALQGRTGELFF. CDR3 nucleotides: TGTGCCAGCAGTGTTGCGCTACAGGGAAGAACCGGGGAGCTGTTTTTT.

The genes are TRBV18 and TRBJ2-6; D might be TRBD2 (5 bases). Per germline, CDR1 KGHSH and CDR2 LQKENI. CDR3 length equals 16 residues. Deletions cut 1 base from V and 4 bases from J, with 11 bases between. CDR3 sequence (DNA): TGTGCCAGCTCACCACGGGCAAGGGAGGGGGCCAACGTCCTGACTTTC. Translation: CASSPRAREGANVLTF.

This chain uses TRBV6-4 with TRBJ2-3, with D perhaps matching TRBD1 or TRBD2 (5 bases each). The CDR3 totals 14 residues. The V end was cut by 5 bases, the J end by 2 bases, with 11 bases between. Germline-derived CDR1 and CDR2 are MRHNA and SNTAGT. The CDR3 DNA follows: TGTGCCAGCAGTCCGGGACGGTCCACAGATACGCAGTATTTT. Protein: CASSPGRSTDTQYF.

The CDR3 bases are TGTGCCAGCAGTTTAGTGGGCGGAGAAGGGCCCCAGCATTTT. Protein sequence: CASSLVGGEGPQHF. The V call is TRBV28, the J call TRBJ1-5; D unresolved. V was pared by 2 bases and J by 9 bases, with 14 bases between. Germline V gene sequence: CDR1 MDHEN, CDR2 SYDVKM. The CDR3 consists of 14 residues.